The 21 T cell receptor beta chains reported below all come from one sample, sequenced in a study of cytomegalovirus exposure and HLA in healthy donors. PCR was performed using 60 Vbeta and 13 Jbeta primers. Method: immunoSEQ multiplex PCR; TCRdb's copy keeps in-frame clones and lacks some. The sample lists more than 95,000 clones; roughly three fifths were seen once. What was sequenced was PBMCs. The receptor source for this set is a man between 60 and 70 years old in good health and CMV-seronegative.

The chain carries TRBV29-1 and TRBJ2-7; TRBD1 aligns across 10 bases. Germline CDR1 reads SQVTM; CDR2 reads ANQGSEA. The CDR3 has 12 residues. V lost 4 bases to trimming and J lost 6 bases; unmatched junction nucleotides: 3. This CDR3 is CSVVGQGCEQYF. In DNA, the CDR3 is TGCAGCGTTGTGGGACAGGGGTGCGAGCAGTACTTC.

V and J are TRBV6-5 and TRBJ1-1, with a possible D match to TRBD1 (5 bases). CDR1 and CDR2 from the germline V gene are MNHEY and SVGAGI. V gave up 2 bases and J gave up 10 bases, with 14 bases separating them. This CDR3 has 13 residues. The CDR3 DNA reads TGTGCCAGCAGTTACGAGGGGACGCGGGGAGCTTTCTTT. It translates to CASSYEGTRGAFF.

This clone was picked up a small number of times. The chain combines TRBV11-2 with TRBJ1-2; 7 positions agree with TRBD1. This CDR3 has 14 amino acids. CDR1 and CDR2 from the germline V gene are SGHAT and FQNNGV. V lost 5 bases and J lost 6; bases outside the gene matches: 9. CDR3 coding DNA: TGTGCCAGCAGCAAAGGACAGGAAGTTGATGGCTACACCTTC. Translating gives CASSKGQEVDGYTF.

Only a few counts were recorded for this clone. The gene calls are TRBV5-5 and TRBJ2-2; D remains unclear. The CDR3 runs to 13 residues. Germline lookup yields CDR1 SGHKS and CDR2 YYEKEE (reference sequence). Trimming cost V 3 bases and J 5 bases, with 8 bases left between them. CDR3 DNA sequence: TGTGCCAGCAGCTACGAGCCTACCGGGGAGCTGTTTTTT. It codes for CASSYEPTGELFF.

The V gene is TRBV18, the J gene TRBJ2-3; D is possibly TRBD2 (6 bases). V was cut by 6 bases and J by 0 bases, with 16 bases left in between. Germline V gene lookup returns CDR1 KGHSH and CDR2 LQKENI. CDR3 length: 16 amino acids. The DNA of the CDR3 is TGTGCCAGCTCTCCCCGACTAGGGAGGAGCACAGATACGCAGTATTTT. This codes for CASSPRLGRSTDTQYF.

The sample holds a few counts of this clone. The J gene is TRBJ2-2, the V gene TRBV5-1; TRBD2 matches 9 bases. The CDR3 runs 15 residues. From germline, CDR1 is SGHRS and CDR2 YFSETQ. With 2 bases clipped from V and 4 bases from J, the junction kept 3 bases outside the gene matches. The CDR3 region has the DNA TGCGCCAGCAGCTTCTTAGCGGGAGCCACCGGGGAGCTGTTTTTT. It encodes CASSFLAGATGELFF. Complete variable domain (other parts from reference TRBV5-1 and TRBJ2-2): KAGVTQTPRYLIKTRGQQVTLSCSPISGHRSVSWYQQTPGQGLQFLFEYFSETQRNKGNFPGRFSGRQFSNSRSEMNVSTLELGDSALYLCASSFLAGATGELFFGEGSRLTVL.

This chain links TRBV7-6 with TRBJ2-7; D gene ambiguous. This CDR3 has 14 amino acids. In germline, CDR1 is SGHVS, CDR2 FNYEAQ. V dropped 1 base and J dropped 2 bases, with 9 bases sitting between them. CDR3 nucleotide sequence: TGTGCCAGCAGCTTAGTCCAGGCCGCCTACGAGCAGTACTTC. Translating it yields CASSLVQAAYEQYF.

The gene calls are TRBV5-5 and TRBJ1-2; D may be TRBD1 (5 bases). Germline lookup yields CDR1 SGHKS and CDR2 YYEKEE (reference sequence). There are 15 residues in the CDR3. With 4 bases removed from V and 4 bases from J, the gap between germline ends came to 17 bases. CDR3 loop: CASSQTVTPGYGYTF. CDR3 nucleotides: TGTGCCAGCAGCCAGACAGTTACTCCTGGCTATGGCTACACCTTC.

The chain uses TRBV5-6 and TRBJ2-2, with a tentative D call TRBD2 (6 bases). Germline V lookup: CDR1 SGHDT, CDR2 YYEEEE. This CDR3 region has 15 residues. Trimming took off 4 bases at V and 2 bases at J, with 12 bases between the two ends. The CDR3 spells CASSRSGANTGELFF. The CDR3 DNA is TGTGCCAGCAGCCGTAGCGGAGCTAACACCGGGGAGCTGTTTTTT.

CDR3 coding DNA: TGTGCCACCTATCAGGGGGTGGGCGACACCGGGGAGCTGTTTTTT. Its protein product is CATYQGVGDTGELFF. The V call is TRBV7-2, the J call TRBJ2-2; 7 bases fit TRBD1. This CDR3 is built from 15 residues. The V segment lost 10 bases and the J segment 3 bases; nucleotides outside the gene matches: 11. The germline gives CDR1 SGHTA, CDR2 FQGNSA.

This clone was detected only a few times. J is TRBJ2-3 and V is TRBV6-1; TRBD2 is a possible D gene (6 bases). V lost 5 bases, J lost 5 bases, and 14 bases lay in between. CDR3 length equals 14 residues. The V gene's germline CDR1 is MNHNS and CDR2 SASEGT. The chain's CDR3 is CASSPPGREDTQYF. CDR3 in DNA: TGTGCCAGCAGTCCCCCGGGGCGGGAAGATACGCAGTATTTT.

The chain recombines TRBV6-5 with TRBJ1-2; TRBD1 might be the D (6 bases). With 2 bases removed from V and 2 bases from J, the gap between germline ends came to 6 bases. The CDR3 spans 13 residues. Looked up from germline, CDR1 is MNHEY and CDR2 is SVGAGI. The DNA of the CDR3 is TGTGCCAGCAGTTACCAGGGGAACTATGGCTACACCTTC. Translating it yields CASSYQGNYGYTF.

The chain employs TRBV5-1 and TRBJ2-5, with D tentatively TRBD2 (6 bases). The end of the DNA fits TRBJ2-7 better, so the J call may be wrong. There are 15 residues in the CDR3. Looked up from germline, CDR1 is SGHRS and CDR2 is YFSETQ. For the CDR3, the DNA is TGCGCCAGCAGCTCTTCTAGCGCTAAAACCTACGAGCAGTACTTC. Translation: CASSSSSAKTYEQYF.

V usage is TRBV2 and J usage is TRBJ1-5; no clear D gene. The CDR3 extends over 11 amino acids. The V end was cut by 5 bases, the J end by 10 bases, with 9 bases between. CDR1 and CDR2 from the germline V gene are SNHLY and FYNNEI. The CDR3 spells CASSLGSPQHF. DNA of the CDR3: TGTGCCAGCAGTCTGGGCTCTCCCCAGCATTTT.

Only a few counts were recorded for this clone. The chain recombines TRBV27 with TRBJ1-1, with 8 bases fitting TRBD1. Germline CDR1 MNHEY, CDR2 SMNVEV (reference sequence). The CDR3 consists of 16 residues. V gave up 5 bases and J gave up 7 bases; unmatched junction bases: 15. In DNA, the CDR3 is TGTGCCAGCAGTCCGCGGACAGGGCGCTCCGGCGGTGAAGCTTTCTTT. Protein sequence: CASSPRTGRSGGEAFF.

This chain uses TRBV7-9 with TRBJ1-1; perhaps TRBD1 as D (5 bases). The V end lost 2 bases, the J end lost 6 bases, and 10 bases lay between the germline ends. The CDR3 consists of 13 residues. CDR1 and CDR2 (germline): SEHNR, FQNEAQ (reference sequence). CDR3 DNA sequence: TGTGCCAGCAGCTTAACAGGAGACGCTGAAGCTTTCTTT. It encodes CASSLTGDAEAFF.

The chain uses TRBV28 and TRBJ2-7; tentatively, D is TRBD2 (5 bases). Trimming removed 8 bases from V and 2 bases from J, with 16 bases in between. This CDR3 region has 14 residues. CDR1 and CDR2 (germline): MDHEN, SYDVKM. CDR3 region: CASSALGRAYEQYF. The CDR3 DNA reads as TGTGCCAGCTCCGCCCTGGGGAGAGCCTACGAGCAGTACTTC.

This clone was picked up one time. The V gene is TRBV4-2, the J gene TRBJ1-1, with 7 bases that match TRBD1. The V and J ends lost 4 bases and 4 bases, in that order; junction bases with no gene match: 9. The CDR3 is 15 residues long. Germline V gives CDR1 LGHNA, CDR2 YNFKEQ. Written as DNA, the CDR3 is TGTGCCAGCAGCCTGAGACAGGGAACGGGCACTGAAGCTTTCTTT. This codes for CASSLRQGTGTEAFF.

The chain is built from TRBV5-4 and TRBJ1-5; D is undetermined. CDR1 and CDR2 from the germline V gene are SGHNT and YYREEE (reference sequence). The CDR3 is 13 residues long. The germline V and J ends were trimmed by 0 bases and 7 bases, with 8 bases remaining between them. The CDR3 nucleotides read TGTGCCAGCAGCTTGGGGGCGGGCCAGCCCCAGCATTTT. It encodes CASSLGAGQPQHF.

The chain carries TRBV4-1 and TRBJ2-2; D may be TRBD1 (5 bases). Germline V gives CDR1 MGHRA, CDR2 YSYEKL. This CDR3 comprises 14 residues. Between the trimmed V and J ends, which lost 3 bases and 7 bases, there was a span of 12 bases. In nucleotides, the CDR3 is TGCGCCAGCAGCCAGGCAGGGCCACTCGGGGAGCTGTTTTTT. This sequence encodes CASSQAGPLGELFF.

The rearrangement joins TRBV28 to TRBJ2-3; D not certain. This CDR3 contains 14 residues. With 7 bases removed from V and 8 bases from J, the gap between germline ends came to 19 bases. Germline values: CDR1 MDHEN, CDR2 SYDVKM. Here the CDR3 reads CASTTASVGGTQYF. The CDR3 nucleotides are TGTGCCAGCACCACCGCCTCGGTCGGCGGTACGCAGTATTTT.